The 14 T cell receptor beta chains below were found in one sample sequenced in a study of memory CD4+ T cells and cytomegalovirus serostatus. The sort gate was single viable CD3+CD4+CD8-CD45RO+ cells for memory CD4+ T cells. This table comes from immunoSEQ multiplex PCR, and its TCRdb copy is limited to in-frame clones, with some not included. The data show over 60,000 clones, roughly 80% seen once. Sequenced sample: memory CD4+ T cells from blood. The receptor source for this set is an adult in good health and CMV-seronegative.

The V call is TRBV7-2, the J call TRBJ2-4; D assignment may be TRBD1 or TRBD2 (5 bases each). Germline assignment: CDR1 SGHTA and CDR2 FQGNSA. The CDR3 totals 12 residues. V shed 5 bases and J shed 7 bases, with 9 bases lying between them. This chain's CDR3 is CASSGGWNIQYF. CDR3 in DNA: TGTGCCAGCAGCGGGGGATGGAACATTCAGTACTTC.

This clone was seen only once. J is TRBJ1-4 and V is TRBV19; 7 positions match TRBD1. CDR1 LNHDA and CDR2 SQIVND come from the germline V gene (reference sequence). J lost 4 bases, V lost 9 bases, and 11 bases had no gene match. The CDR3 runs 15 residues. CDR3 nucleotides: TGTGCCAGCCGTCCAGGGGGTAGGGGTAATGAAAAACTGTTTTTT. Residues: CASRPGGRGNEKLFF. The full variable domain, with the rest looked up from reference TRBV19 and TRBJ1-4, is DGGITQSPKYLFRKEGQNVTLSCEQNLNHDAMYWYRQDPGQGLRLIYYSQIVNDFQKGDIAEGYSVSREKKESFPLTVTSAQKNPTAFYLCASRPGGRGNEKLFFGSGTQLSVL.

The CDR3 loop is CASSYSLRRTTYEQYF. The CDR3 bases are TGTGCCAGCAGTTACTCGCTCAGGAGAACAACCTACGAGCAGTACTTC. This chain uses TRBV6-6 with TRBJ2-7; D is unclear. The CDR3 runs to 16 residues. V was trimmed by 0 bases and J by 2 bases, leaving 14 bases between them. The germline V gene encodes CDR1 MNHNY and CDR2 SVGAGI (reference sequence).

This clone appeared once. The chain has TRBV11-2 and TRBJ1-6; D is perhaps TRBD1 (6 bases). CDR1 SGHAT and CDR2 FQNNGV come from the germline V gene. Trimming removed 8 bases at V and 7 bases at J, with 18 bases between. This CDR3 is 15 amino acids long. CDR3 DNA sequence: TGTGCCAGCTCATCACGCAGGGGCGAGAATTCACCCCTCCACTTT. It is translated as CASSSRRGENSPLHF.

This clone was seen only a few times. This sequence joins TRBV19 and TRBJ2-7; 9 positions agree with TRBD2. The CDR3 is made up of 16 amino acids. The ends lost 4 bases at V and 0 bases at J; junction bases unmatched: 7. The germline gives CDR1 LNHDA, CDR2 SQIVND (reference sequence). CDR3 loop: CASSRGLADLSYEQYF. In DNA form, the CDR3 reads TGTGCCAGTAGTAGGGGACTAGCCGATCTCTCCTACGAGCAGTACTTC.

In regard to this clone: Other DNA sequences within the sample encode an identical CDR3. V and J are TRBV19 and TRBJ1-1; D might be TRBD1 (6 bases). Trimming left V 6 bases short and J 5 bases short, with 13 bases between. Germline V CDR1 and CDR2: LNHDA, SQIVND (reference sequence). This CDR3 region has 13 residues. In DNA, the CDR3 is TGTGCCAGTAGCTTCGGTAGGGGGACTGAAGCTTTCTTT. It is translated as CASSFGRGTEAFF. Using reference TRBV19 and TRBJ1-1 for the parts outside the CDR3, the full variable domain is DGGITQSPKYLFRKEGQNVTLSCEQNLNHDAMYWYRQDPGQGLRLIYYSQIVNDFQKGDIAEGYSVSREKKESFPLTVTSAQKNPTAFYLCASSFGRGTEAFFGQGTRLTVV.

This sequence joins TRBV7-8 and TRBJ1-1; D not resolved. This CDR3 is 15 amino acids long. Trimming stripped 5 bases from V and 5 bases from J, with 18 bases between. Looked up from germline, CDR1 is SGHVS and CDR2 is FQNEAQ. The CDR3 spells CASSPSRRNWTEAFF. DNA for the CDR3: TGTGCCAGCAGCCCCTCGAGGCGGAATTGGACTGAAGCTTTCTTT.

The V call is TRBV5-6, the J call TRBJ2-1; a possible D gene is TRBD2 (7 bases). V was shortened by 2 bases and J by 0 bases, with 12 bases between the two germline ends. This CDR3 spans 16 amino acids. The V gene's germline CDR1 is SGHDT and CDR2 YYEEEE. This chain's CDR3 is CASSFGGPSSYNEQFF. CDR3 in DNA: TGTGCCAGCAGCTTCGGGGGGCCGAGCTCCTACAATGAGCAGTTCTTC.

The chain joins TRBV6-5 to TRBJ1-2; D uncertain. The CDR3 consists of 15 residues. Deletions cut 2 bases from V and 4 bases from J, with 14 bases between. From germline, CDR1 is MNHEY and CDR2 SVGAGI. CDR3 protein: CASSYLWESGYGYTF. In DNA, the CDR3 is TGTGCCAGCAGTTACCTTTGGGAAAGCGGCTATGGCTACACCTTC.

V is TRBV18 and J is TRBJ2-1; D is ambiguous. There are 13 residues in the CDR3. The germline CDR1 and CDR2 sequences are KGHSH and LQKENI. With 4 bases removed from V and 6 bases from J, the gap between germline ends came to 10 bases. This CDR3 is CASSLGLSNEQFF. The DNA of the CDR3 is TGTGCCAGCTCACTGGGGTTAAGCAATGAGCAGTTCTTC.

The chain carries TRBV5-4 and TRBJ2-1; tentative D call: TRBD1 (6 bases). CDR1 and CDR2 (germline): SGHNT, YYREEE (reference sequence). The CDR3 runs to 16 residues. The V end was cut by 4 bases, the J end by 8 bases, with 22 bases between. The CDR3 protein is CASSPARQALMDEQFF. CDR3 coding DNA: TGTGCCAGCAGCCCCGCTAGACAGGCTCTTATGGATGAGCAGTTCTTC.

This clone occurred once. In nucleotides, the CDR3 is TGTGCCAGCAGCCTGACTAGCGGAAAACCCAATGAGCAGTTCTTC. This sequence encodes CASSLTSGKPNEQFF. The gene calls are TRBV7-2 and TRBJ2-1; TRBD2 matches at 9 bases. Germline values: CDR1 SGHTA, CDR2 FQGNSA. V lost 5 bases and J lost 6; bases outside the gene matches: 8. This CDR3 contains 15 residues.

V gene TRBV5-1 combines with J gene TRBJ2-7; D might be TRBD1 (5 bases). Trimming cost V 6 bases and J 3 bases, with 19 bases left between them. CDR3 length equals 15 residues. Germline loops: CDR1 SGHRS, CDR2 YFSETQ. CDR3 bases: TGCGCCAGCACCCTCGACCCCCGGACAAGCTACGAGCAGTACTTC. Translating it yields CASTLDPRTSYEQYF.

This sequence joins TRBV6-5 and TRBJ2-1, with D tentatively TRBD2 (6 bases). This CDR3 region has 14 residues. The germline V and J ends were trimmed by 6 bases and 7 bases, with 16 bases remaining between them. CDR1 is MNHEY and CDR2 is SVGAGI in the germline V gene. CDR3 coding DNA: TGTGCCAGCAGACGAATTGGAGGGGAGAATGAGCAGTTCTTC. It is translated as CASRRIGGENEQFF.